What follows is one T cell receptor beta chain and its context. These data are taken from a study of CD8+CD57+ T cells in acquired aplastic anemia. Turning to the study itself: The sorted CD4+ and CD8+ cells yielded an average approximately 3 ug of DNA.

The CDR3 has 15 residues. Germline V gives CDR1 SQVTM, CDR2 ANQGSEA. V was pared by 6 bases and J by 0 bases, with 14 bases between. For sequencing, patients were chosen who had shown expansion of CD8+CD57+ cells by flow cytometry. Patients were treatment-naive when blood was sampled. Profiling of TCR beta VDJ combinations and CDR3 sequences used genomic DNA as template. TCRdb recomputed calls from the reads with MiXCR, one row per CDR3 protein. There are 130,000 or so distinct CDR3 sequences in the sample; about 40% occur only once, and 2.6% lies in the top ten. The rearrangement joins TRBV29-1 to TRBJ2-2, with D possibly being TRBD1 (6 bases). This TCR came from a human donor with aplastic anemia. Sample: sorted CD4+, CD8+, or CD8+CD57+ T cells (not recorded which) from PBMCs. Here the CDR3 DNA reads TGCAGCGTACAACAGGGCTGTGCGAACACCGGGGAGCTGTTTTTT. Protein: CSVQQGCANTGELFF.